This T cell receptor (beta chain) came from a study of T cell responses to AZD1222 COVID-19 vaccine. Study-level points and caveats: The donors showed a predominance of white British ancestry and of females, with possible underestimation of clonal diversity. Reportedly, nearly half of unique spike TCRs recognized epitopes outside B.1.351/B.1.1.7 mutations. The study found vaccine-associated CD4 TCRs spanning spike, dominant at 160-218 and 743-854. The study identified only six AZD1222 recipients as seropositive at baseline.

Some clones are missing from TCRdb's copy, which holds only in-frame ones; the method was immunoSEQ multiplex PCR. The table records about 150,000 clones, 85% to 95% of them present only once. On this clone itself: Its antigen remains unidentified.

The V gene's germline CDR1 is SEHNR and CDR2 FQNEAQ (reference sequence). With V trimmed by 5 bases and J by 6 bases, 6 bases remained unmatched. CDR3 length: 15 residues. The sequence came from an adult who received the AZD1222 COVID-19 vaccine. The J gene is TRBJ2-2, the V gene TRBV7-9; 10 nucleotides line up with TRBD1. The source material was peripheral blood, sampled 28 days after the second AZD1222 dose. In nucleotides, the CDR3 is TGTGCCAGCAGCCTCGGGACAGGGGTCGCCGGGGAGCTGTTTTTT. Translated: CASSLGTGVAGELFF.